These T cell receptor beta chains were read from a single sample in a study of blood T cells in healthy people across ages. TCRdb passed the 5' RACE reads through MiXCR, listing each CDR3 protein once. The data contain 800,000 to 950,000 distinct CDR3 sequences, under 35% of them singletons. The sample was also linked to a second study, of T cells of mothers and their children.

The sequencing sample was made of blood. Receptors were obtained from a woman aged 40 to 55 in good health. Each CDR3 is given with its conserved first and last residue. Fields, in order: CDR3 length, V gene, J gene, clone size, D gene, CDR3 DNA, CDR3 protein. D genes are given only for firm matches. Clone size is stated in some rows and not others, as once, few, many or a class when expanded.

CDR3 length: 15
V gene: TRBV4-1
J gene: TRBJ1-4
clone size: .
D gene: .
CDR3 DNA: TGCGCCAGCAGATCTTGGGGGACGGGGAATGAAAAACTGTTTTTT
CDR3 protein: CASRSWGTGNEKLFF

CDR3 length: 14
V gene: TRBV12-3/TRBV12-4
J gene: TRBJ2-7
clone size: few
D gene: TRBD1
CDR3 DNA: TGTGCCAGCAGCGTGAGACAGGGGAGGTACGAGCAGTACTTC
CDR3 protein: CASSVRQGRYEQYF

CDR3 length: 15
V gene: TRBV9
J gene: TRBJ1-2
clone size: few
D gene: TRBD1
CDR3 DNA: TGTGCCAGCAGCGTAGATGGGACAGGGGTTTATGGCTACACCTTC
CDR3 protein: CASSVDGTGVYGYTF

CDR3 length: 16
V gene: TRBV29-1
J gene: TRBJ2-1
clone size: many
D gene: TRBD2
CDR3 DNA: TGCAGCGTTGAAGGCCAACTAGCGGGGTACTACAATGAGCAGTTCTTC
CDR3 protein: CSVEGQLAGYYNEQFF

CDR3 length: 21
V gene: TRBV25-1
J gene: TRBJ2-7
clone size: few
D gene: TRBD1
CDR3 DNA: TGTGCCAGCAGTGGGCTTAATTCACTGGGACAGGGAGCACCAAGCTCCTACGAGCAGTACTTC
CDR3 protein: CASSGLNSLGQGAPSSYEQYF

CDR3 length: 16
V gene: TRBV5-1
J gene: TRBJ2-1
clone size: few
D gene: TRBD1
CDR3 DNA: TGCGCCAGCAGCACCGGGACAGGCCAGTCCTACAATGAGCAGTTCTTC
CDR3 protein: CASSTGTGQSYNEQFF

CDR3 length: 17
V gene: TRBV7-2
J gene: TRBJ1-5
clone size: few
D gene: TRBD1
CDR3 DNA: TGTGCCAGCAGCTTAATTGGGGCAGGGGGCGGCAATCAGCCCCAGCATTTT
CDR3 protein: CASSLIGAGGGNQPQHF

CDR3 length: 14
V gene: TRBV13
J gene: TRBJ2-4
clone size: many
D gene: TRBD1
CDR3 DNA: TGTGCCAGCAGCCCCGGGACAGGTCAAAACATTCAGTACTTC
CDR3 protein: CASSPGTGQNIQYF

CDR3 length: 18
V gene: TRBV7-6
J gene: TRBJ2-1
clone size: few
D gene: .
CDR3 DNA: TGTGCCAGCAGCTCAAGATCCCGGGGCAGGAGATCTTACAATGGGCAGTTCTTC
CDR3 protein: CASSSRSRGRRSYNGQFF

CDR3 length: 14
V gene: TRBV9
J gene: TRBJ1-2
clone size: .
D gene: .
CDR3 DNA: TGTGCCAGCAGCCCCCAGGCAGGGCTGGTCGGCTACACCTTC
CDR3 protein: CASSPQAGLVGYTF

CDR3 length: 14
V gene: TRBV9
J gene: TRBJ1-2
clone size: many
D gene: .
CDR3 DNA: TGTGCCAGCAGCGGGACCGCGCCTAACTATGGCTACACCTTC
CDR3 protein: CASSGTAPNYGYTF

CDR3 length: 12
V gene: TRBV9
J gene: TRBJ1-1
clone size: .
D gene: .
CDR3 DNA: TGTGCCAGCAGCGTAGATGCTGGTGAAGCTTTCTTT
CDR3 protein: CASSVDAGEAFF

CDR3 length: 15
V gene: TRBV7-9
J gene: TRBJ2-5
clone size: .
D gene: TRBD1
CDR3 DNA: TGTGCCAGCAGCCCAAGGACAGGGAGGTGTGAGACCCAGTACTTC
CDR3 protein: CASSPRTGRCETQYF

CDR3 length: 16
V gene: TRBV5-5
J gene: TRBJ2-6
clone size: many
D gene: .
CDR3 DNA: TGTGCCAGCAGCTTGGGACCGAGCTCTGGGGCCAACGTCCTGACTTTC
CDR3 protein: CASSLGPSSGANVLTF

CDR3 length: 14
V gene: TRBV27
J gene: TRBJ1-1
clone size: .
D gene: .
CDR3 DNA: TGTGCCAGCAGTACGTCCGGCTCAGGGATTCGGGCTTTCTTT
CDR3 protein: CASSTSGSGIRAFF

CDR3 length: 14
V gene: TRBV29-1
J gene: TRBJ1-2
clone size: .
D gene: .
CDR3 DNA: TGCAGCGTTGAAACAGTGGACCGGAGCTATGGCTACACCTTC
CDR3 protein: CSVETVDRSYGYTF

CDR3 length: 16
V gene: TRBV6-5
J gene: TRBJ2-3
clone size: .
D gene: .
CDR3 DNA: TGTGCCAGCAAAAGGACCAAGCTCACATACACAGATACGCAGTATTTT
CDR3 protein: CASKRTKLTYTDTQYF

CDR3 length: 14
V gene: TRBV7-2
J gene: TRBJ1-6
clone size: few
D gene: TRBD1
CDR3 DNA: TGTGCCAGCAGCCCAGGGGGAGGGGTGTCACCCCTCCACTTT
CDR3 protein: CASSPGGGVSPLHF

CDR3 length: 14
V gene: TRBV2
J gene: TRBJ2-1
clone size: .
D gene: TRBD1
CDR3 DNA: TGTGCCAGCTGCCGGGACAGGGACTACAATGAGCAGTTCTTC
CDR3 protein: CASCRDRDYNEQFF

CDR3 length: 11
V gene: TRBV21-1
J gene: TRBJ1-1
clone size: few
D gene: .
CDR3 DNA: TGCAGAAGAAGGGGGAACACTGAAGCTTTCTTT
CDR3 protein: CRRRGNTEAFF

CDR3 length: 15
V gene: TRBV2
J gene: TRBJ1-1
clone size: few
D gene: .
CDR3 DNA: TGTGCCAGCAGTGAAGTCCGGACCACCAACACTGAAGCTTTCTTT
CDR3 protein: CASSEVRTTNTEAFF

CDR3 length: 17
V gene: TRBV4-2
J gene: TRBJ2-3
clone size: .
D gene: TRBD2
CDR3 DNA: TGTGCCAGCAGCCAAGATGCGCTAGCGGGGAGCACAGATACGCAGTATTTT
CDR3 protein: CASSQDALAGSTDTQYF

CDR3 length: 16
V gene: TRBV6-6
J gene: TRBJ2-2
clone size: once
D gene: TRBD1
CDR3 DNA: TGTGCCAGCAGTTACTCCCAGGGGGTGGGCACCGGGGAGCGGTTTTTT
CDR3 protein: CASSYSQGVGTGERFF

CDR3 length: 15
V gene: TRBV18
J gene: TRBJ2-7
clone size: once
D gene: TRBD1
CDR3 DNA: TGTGCCAGCTCCGATAGGGACAGGGCCACCTACGAGCAGTACTTC
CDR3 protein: CASSDRDRATYEQYF

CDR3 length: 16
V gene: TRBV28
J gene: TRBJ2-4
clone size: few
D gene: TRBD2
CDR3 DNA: TGTGCCAGCAGTCCCAACCGGGGGGTTCAGAGAAACATTCAGTACTTC
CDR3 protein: CASSPNRGVQRNIQYF

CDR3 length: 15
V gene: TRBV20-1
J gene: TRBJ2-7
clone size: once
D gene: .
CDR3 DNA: TGCAGTGTTTTTATACAGGGCGACTCCTACAATGAGCAGTACTTC
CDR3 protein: CSVFIQGDSYNEQYF

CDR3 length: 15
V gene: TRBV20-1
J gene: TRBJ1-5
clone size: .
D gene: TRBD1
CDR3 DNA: TGCAGCTTTTCTGTTGGGACAGGGGTACGTCAGCCCCAGCATTTT
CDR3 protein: CSFSVGTGVRQPQHF

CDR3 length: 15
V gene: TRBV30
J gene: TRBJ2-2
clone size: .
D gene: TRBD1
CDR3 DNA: TGTGCCTGGAGTTCCGGACAGGGCGACACCGGGGAGCTGTTTTTT
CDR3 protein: CAWSSGQGDTGELFF

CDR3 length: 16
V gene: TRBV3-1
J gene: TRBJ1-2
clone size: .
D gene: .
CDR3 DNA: TGTGCCAGCAGCCAAGTCCGGGACCTTACATTGGATGGCTACACCTTC
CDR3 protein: CASSQVRDLTLDGYTF

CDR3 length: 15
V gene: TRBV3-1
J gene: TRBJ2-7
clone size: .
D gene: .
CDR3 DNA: TGTGCCAGCAGCCAAGAGGTCCGGTTTTCCTACGAGCAGTACTTC
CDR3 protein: CASSQEVRFSYEQYF

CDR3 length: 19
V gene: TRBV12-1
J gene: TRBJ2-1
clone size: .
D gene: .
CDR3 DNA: .
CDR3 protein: CASSFIWGQANYYCNEQFF

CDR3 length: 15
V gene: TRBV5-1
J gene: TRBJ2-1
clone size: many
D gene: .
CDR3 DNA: TGTGCCAGCAGTTTAGGTGCAGGCTCCTACAATGAGCAGTTCTTC
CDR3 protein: CASSLGAGSYNEQFF

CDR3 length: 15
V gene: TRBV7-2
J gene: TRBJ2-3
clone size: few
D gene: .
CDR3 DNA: TGTGCCAGCAGCTCTAGACAGTCAGTAACAGATACGCAGTATTTT
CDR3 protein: CASSSRQSVTDTQYF

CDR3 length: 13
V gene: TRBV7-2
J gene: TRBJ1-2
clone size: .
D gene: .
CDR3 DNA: TGTGCCAGCAGCCCACCTTCCTGGTGGGGCTACACCTTC
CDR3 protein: CASSPPSWWGYTF

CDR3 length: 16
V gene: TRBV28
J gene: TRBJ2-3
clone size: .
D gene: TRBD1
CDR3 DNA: TGTGCCAGCAGTGCGCGGGACAGGGCGTACACAGATACGCAGTATTTT
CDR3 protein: CASSARDRAYTDTQYF

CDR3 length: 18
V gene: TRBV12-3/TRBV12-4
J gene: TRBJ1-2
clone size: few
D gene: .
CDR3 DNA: TGTGCCAGCAGTCGTCCGGGGCCCGGTCCGAAAACTAACTATGGCTACACCTTC
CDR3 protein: CASSRPGPGPKTNYGYTF

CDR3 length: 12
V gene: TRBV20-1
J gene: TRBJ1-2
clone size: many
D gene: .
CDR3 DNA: TGCAGTGCCAAGAGAAGTCACTATGGCTACACCTTC
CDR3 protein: CSAKRSHYGYTF

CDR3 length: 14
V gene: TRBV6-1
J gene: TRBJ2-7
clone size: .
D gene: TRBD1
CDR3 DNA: TGTGCCAGCACTGAGGTGGGACAGGGACTCGAGCAGTACTTC
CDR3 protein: CASTEVGQGLEQYF

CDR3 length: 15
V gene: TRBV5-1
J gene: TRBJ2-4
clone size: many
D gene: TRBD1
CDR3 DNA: TGCGCCAGCAGCACCGGGACAGGGGGCGCAAACATTCAGTACTTC
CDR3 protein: CASSTGTGGANIQYF

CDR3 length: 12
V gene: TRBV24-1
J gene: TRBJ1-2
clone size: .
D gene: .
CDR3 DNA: TGTGCCACCAGTGATCGCAGTCGGGGCTACACCTTC
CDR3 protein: CATSDRSRGYTF

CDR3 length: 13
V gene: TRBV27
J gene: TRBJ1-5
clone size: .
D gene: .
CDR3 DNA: TGTGCCAGCAGTTTGTGGGGTCGCCAGCCCCAGCATTTT
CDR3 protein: CASSLWGRQPQHF

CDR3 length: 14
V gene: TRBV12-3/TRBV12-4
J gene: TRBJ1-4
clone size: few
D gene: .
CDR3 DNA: TGTGCCAGCAGCGCGGGACGGTCCCATGAAAAACTGTTTTTT
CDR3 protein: CASSAGRSHEKLFF

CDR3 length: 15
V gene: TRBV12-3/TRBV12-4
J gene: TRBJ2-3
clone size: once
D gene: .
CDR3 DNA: TGTGCCAGCAGTCCCGCCCGAGTGAGTCCAGATATGCAGTATTTT
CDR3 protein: CASSPARVSPDMQYF

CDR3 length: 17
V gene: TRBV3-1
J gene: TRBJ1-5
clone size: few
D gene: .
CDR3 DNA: TGTGCCAGCAGCCAAGGGGGCGCAGGGACTGGAAATCAGCCCCAGCATTTT
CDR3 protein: CASSQGGAGTGNQPQHF

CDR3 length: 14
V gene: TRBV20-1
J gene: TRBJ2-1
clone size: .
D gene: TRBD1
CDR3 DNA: TGCAGTCAAGAGAACGGGGACAGGGAAGATGAGCAGTTCTTC
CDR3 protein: CSQENGDREDEQFF

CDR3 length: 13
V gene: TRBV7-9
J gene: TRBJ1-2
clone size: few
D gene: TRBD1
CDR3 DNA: TGTGCCAGCAGCTTAACTCAGGGGGCCGGCTACACCTTC
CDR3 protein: CASSLTQGAGYTF

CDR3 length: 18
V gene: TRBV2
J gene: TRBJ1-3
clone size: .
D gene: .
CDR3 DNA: TGTGCCAGCAGTGTATTCGGAGGATCCCTCATCTCTGGAAACACCACATATTTT
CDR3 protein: CASSVFGGSLISGNTTYF

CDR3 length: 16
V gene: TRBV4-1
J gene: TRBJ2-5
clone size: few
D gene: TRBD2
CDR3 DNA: TGCGCCAGCAGCCAGATTGGACTAGTTCAGTATGAGACCCAGTACTTC
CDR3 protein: CASSQIGLVQYETQYF

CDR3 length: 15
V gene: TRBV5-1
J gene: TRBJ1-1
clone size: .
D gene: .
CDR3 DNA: TGCGCCAGCACGCGCGGTTGGGGGGAGAACACTGAAGCTTTCTTT
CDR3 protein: CASTRGWGENTEAFF

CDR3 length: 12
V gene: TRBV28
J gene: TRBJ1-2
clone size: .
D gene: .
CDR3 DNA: TGTACCAGCAGTACTACTAACTATGGCTACACCTTC
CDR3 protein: CTSSTTNYGYTF

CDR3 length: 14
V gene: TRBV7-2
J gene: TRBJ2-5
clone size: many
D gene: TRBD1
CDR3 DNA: TGTGCCAGCTGCAACCGCAGGGGGCAGGAGACCCAGTACTTC
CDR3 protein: CASCNRRGQETQYF

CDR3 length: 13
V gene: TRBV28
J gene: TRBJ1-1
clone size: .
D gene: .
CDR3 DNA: TGTGCCAGCAGCTACCCGGGGGTTAGTGAAGCTTTCTTT
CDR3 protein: CASSYPGVSEAFF